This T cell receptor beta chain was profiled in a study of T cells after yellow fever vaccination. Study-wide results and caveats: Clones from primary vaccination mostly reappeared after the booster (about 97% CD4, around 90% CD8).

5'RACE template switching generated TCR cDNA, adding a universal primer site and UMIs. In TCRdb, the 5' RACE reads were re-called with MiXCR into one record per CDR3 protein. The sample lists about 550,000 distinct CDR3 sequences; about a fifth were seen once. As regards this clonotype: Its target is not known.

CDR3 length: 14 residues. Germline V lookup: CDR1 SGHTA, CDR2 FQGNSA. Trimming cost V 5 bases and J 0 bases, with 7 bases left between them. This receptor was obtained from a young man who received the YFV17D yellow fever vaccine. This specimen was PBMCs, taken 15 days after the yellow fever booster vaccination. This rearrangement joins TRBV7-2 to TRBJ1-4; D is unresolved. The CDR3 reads CASSLRTTNEKLFF. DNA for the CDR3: TGTGCCAGCAGCCTCAGAACAACTAATGAAAAACTGTTTTTT.